This T cell receptor beta chain came from a study of OX40 agonist ivuxolimab in advanced cancers. Study-level information: Hepatocellular carcinoma, melanoma, renal cell or head and neck cancer occurred in dose-escalation patients.

Here immunoSEQ multiplex PCR was the method, and the copy in TCRdb shows in-frame clones only, minus some. The sample contains some 86,000 clones, about 91% of which appear only once. Study-wide findings and caveats: CD4+ and CD8+ T cells in blood underwent clonal expansion by week 6 at 0.1 to 3.0 mg/kg. Relative to CD4+, CD8+ T cells held more expanded clones on average.

This CDR3 spans 13 amino acids. The germline CDR1 and CDR2 sequences are SGHTA and FQGTGA. The ends lost 4 bases at V and 9 bases at J; junction bases unmatched: 5. A word on this clone: Antigen unknown.

The clonotype was recovered from an adult with an advanced solid tumor such as melanoma, head and neck, liver or kidney cancer. The chain has TRBV7-3 and TRBJ2-1; 8 bases match TRBD2. The sequenced sample was CD4+ or CD8+ T cells sorted from blood, obtained in a trial of the OX40 agonist ivuxolimab. This CDR3 is CASSWGLGSEQFF. CDR3 sequence (DNA): TGTGCCAGCAGCTGGGGACTAGGGAGTGAGCAGTTCTTC.